The sequence of this T cell receptor beta chain was determined in a study of blood T cell repertoires in COVID-19. About the study: From the United States, Italy and Spain came samples of acute and convalescent COVID-19. Nucleic acid was either cDNA or gDNA, and it came from T cells, B-cell-depleted T cells, or PBMCs.

Methods used by the authors: Researchers report that nucleated cell counts were estimated from reference gene primer amplification. Libraries were prepared by immunoSEQ multiplex PCR; TCRdb keeps only in-frame clonotypes and omits some of them. V and J calls and clone size are given by that table; D and trimming were obtained from the DNA. Of some 390,000 clones in the sample, around 87% are singletons; the top ten hold roughly 2%. Seattle patient enrollment occurred during active infection, with longitudinal follow-up thereafter. V dropped 1 base and J dropped 9 bases, with 16 bases sitting between them. The length of the CDR3 is 15 residues. Germline V lookup: CDR1 SGHNT, CDR2 YENEEA.

The source of this sequence is a woman aged 55 to 70 with COVID-19, enrolled during active disease. The rearrangement uses TRBV11-3 and TRBJ2-1; a weak D match, TRBD2 (5 bases). The specimen sequenced was peripheral blood. This CDR3 is CASSLGATAGVEQFF. The DNA of the CDR3 is TGTGCCAGCAGCTTAGGGGCCACGGCCGGGGTTGAGCAGTTCTTC. The whole variable domain, remainder taken from reference TRBV11-3 and TRBJ2-1, is EAGVVQSPRYKIIEKKQPVAFWCNPISGHNTLYWYLQNLGQGPELLIRYENEEAVDDSQLPKDRFSAERLKGVDSTLKIQPAELGDSAVYLCASSLGATAGVEQFFGPGTRLTVL.